Below are 25 T cell receptor beta chains sequenced from a single sample in a study of T cells expressing NK-cell markers. TCRdb reprocessed the 5' RACE reads and reports one entry per CDR3 protein, with no DNA. The sample data list roughly 150,000 distinct CDR3 sequences. Input material: blood T cells: a sorted CD56 or NKG2C T cell subset, CD4+ or CD8+ T cells, or bulk PBMC T cells (not recorded which). The receptor source for this set is a woman aged 18 to 69 in good health.

The chain employs TRBV5-6 and TRBJ1-4; the TRBD1 assignment by TCRdb is unverifiable without DNA. The CDR3 runs to 15 residues. Germline V gene sequence: CDR1 SGHDT, CDR2 YYEEEE. The CDR3 protein is CASSWGTEFNEKLFF.

The chain combines TRBV9 with TRBJ2-7; TCRdb's D call of TRBD1 is untestable without DNA. The CDR3 sequence is 15 residues long. Germline assignment: CDR1 SGDLS and CDR2 YYNGEE. CDR3 residues: CASSVAWTASYEQYF.

The rearrangement links TRBV5-1 to TRBJ2-7; the TCRdb call, TRBD2, lacks DNA for checking. Germline CDR1 and CDR2: SGHRS and YFSETQ. The CDR3 covers 17 residues. The CDR3 loop is CASSLGLAGALRGEQYF. The variable domain in full, with the rest retrieved from reference TRBV5-1 and TRBJ2-7, is KAGVTQTPRYLIKTRGQQVTLSCSPISGHRSVSWYQQTPGQGLQFLFEYFSETQRNKGNFPGRFSGRQFSNSRSEMNVSTLELGDSALYLCASSLGLAGALRGEQYFGPGTRLTVT.

The chain links TRBV7-3 to TRBJ2-5; TCRdb returns TRBD1, unconfirmable since there is no DNA. Germline values: CDR1 SGHTA, CDR2 FQGTGA. This CDR3 has 13 amino acids. The CDR3 sequence: CASSDGQRETQYF.

The chain combines TRBV20-1 with TRBJ2-7; the TCRdb D gene call, TRBD1, has no DNA to confirm it. Germline V gene lookup returns CDR1 DFQATT and CDR2 SNEGSKA (reference sequence). CDR3 length equals 16 residues. The CDR3: CSARGIGQGVAYEQYF.

The chain carries TRBV11-2 and TRBJ2-7; TCRdb returns TRBD1, unconfirmable since there is no DNA. The CDR3 has 16 residues. Looked up from germline, CDR1 is SGHAT and CDR2 is FQNNGV. CDR3 loop: CASSSRAGQVFYEQYF.

This sequence joins TRBV29-1 and TRBJ1-1. The germline gives CDR1 SQVTM, CDR2 ANQGSEA. The CDR3 sequence is 12 residues long. CDR3 region: CSGTESDTEAFF. Full variable domain (missing parts from reference TRBV29-1 and TRBJ1-1): SAVISQKPSRDICQRGTSLTIQCQVDSQVTMMFWYRQQPGQSLTLIATANQGSEATYESGFVIDKFPISRPNLTFSTLTVSNMSPEDSSIYLCSGTESDTEAFFGQGTRLTVV.

The chain combines TRBV20-1 with TRBJ2-5; TCRdb reports TRBD2, a call that lacks DNA to check it against. The germline gives CDR1 DFQATT, CDR2 SNEGSKA (reference sequence). The CDR3 is made up of 15 amino acids. CDR3 loop: CSAFGGLAFAETQYF.

The V gene is TRBV9, the J gene TRBJ2-7; lacking DNA, the TRBD2 call made by TCRdb goes unchecked. The CDR3 is made up of 15 amino acids. Germline CDR1 reads SGDLS; CDR2 reads YYNGEE. Here the CDR3 reads CASSPWASGTYEQYF.

The chain combines TRBV7-2 with TRBJ2-5; TCRdb reports TRBD2, a call that lacks DNA to check it against. CDR1 SGHTA and CDR2 FQGNSA come from the germline V gene. The CDR3 totals 16 residues. The CDR3 here is CASSPPGLAGGETQYF.

The rearrangement links TRBV19 to TRBJ2-1; TCRdb's D call of TRBD2 is untestable without DNA. Per the germline V gene, CDR1 is LNHDA and CDR2 is SQIVND (reference sequence). This CDR3 is 14 amino acids long. The CDR3 reads CASSGAGDVNEQFF. Variable domain in full (rest from reference TRBV19 and TRBJ2-1): DGGITQSPKYLFRKEGQNVTLSCEQNLNHDAMYWYRQDPGQGLRLIYYSQIVNDFQKGDIAEGYSVSREKKESFPLTVTSAQKNPTAFYLCASSGAGDVNEQFFGPGTRLTVL.

The V gene is TRBV5-1, the J gene TRBJ2-4; the TCRdb D gene call, TRBD1, has no DNA to confirm it. Looked up from germline, CDR1 is SGHRS and CDR2 is YFSETQ. There are 15 residues in the CDR3. The CDR3 is CASSKTAKEEDIQYF.

V is TRBV5-1 and J is TRBJ2-7; TCRdb proposes TRBD1, but this gene call is untestable without DNA. Germline V lookup: CDR1 SGHRS, CDR2 YFSETQ. The CDR3 consists of 15 residues. The CDR3 spells CASIPDRGTTYEQYF.

This chain uses TRBV4-1 with TRBJ2-5. This CDR3 comprises 13 residues. CDR1 is MGHRA, CDR2 YSYEKL, per germline. CDR3: CASSQDLRETQYF.

The CDR3 protein is CSASPLMKDYMYF. The rearrangement uses TRBV20-1 and TRBJ2-3; TCRdb's D gene call, TRBD1, goes unchecked for lack of DNA. The CDR3 extends over 13 amino acids. Looked up from germline, CDR1 is DFQATT and CDR2 is SNEGSKA (reference sequence).

The chain combines TRBV12-3 or TRBV12-4 with TRBJ1-6; with no DNA, the TCRdb D assignment of TRBD1 cannot be verified. This CDR3 contains 14 residues. The CDR3 reads CASSHRQPNSPLHF.

The V and J genes are TRBV3-1 and TRBJ1-4. Germline V CDR1 and CDR2: LGHDT, YNNKEL (reference sequence). The CDR3 is made up of 14 amino acids. The CDR3 here is CASSLPGLNEKLFF.

The chain couples TRBV28 to TRBJ1-5. The CDR3 has 14 amino acids. Germline V gives CDR1 MDHEN, CDR2 SYDVKM. The CDR3: CASSLGGQGLPQHF. The full variable domain, its missing parts supplied by reference TRBV28 and TRBJ1-5, is DVKVTQSSRYLVKRTGEKVFLECVQDMDHENMFWYRQDPGLGLRLIYFSYDVKMKEKGDIPEGYSVSREKKERFSLILESASTNQTSMYLCASSLGGQGLPQHFGDGTRLSIL.

This chain uses TRBV29-1 with TRBJ2-5; the D gene TCRdb calls, TRBD1, cannot be checked with no DNA. Germline assignment: CDR1 SQVTM and CDR2 ANQGSEA. CDR3 length: 15 amino acids. CDR3 amino acids: CSVETGQGMRETQYF.

The CDR3 here is CASSKISWDRGREKLFF. V and J are TRBV21-1 and TRBJ1-4; absent DNA, TCRdb's TRBD1 call cannot be checked. TRBV21-1 is a documented pseudogene. The CDR3 is 17 amino acids.

V and J are TRBV12-3 or TRBV12-4 and TRBJ2-1; TCRdb picks TRBD2, but there is no DNA to check that call. The CDR3 loop spans 16 amino acids. The CDR3: CASSLHGTSGRAEQFF.

V and J are TRBV5-1 and TRBJ1-5. The germline V gene encodes CDR1 SGHRS and CDR2 YFSETQ. The CDR3 totals 16 residues. The CDR3 sequence is CASSLGGGGTDQPQHF.

The chain links TRBV7-8 to TRBJ2-2; checking the TCRdb D call of TRBD2 is not possible without DNA. This CDR3 is 16 amino acids long. Germline lookup yields CDR1 SGHVS and CDR2 FQNEAQ. The CDR3 sequence: CASSQLAGRNTGELFF.

The chain joins TRBV7-9 to TRBJ2-7; TCRdb picks TRBD1, but there is no DNA to check that call. This CDR3 region has 15 residues. Germline CDR1 is SEHNR and CDR2 is FQNEAQ (reference sequence). The CDR3 is CASSGTGTGRFWQYF.

V usage is TRBV5-1 and J usage is TRBJ2-5; TCRdb names TRBD1, which stays unverified in the absence of DNA. CDR1 and CDR2 (germline): SGHRS, YFSETQ. The CDR3 has 15 amino acids. This CDR3 reads CASSILQGSGETQYF.